Each of the 22 T cell receptor beta chains below was sequenced from the same sample in a study of cytomegalovirus exposure and HLA in healthy donors. The PCR had 60 Vbeta and 13 Jbeta primers. TCRdb keeps only in-frame clones here, not all; method: immunoSEQ multiplex PCR. The sample shows about 180,000 clones, 75% to 85% of them seen only once. The material sequenced was PBMCs. These receptors were obtained from a woman in her forties or fifties in good health and CMV-seropositive.

The genes are TRBV9 and TRBJ1-1; D unclear. Germline CDR1 is SGDLS and CDR2 is YYNGEE. The CDR3 is made up of 13 amino acids. Trimming pared 0 bases from V and 3 bases from J, leaving 6 bases between. In nucleotides, the CDR3 is TGTGCCAGCAGCGTAGTGAGCGACACTGAAGCTTTCTTT. Translation: CASSVVSDTEAFF.

This chain links TRBV18 with TRBJ2-7; perhaps TRBD1 as D (5 bases). Trimming cost V 3 bases and J 3 bases, with 12 bases left between them. The germline V gene has CDR1 KGHSH and CDR2 LQKENI. The CDR3 consists of 14 residues. The CDR3 loop reads CASSPNQGSYEQYF. CDR3 coding DNA: TGTGCCAGCTCACCGAATCAGGGAAGCTACGAGCAGTACTTC.

In nucleotides, the CDR3 is TGTGCCAGCAGCTTAGTTTCGGGGGATCTCCGGAATGAGCAGTTCTTC. Translated, it gives CASSLVSGDLRNEQFF. J is TRBJ2-1 and V is TRBV11-3, with D maybe TRBD2 (6 bases). The V gene lost 1 base and the J gene lost 7 bases, with 17 bases spanning the gap. CDR1 and CDR2 (germline): SGHNT, YENEEA. This CDR3 contains 16 residues.

The chain carries TRBV28 and TRBJ2-1; TRBD2 matches at 9 bases. Germline V gene data show CDR1 as MDHEN and CDR2 as SYDVKM. Unmatched junction bases numbered 12, after V lost 6 bases and J lost 9 bases. This CDR3 has 15 amino acids. CDR3 nucleotide sequence: TGTGCCAGCAGAAGCGGGGGGAACAGATTTAGTGAGCAGTTCTTC. Translated, it gives CASRSGGNRFSEQFF. Looking up the rest from reference TRBV28 and TRBJ2-1 gives the full variable domain: DVKVTQSSRYLVKRTGEKVFLECVQDMDHENMFWYRQDPGLGLRLIYFSYDVKMKEKGDIPEGYSVSREKKERFSLILESASTNQTSMYLCASRSGGNRFSEQFFGPGTRLTVL.

This sequence joins TRBV5-5 and TRBJ2-1; a possible D gene is TRBD2 (5 bases). This CDR3 comprises 15 residues. V shed 1 base and J shed 0 bases, with 8 bases lying between them. Germline CDR1 SGHKS, CDR2 YYEKEE (reference sequence). The CDR3 spells CASSLRTASYNEQFF. The CDR3 DNA sequence: TGTGCCAGCAGCTTGAGGACTGCCTCCTACAATGAGCAGTTCTTC. The full variable domain, in which reference TRBV5-5 and TRBJ2-1 provide the parts outside the CDR3, is DAGVTQSPTHLIKTRGQQVTLRCSPISGHKSVSWYQQVLGQGPQFIFQYYEKEERGRGNFPDRFSARQFPNYSSELNVNALLLGDSALYLCASSLRTASYNEQFFGPGTRLTVL.

This clone was seen more than once but under ten times. The chain has TRBV6-5 and TRBJ1-2; D not certain. The CDR3 covers 14 residues. CDR1 is MNHEY and CDR2 is SVGAGI in the germline V gene. Trimming left V 0 bases short and J 8 bases short, with 13 bases between. The CDR3 is CASSYSLSERGYTF. For the CDR3, the DNA is TGTGCCAGCAGTTACTCCTTGTCTGAGAGGGGCTACACCTTC.

The chain joins TRBV5-1 to TRBJ2-7; D perhaps matches TRBD1 (6 bases). The germline gives CDR1 SGHRS, CDR2 YFSETQ. V dropped 0 bases and J dropped 3 bases, with 13 bases sitting between them. The CDR3 totals 15 residues. Here the CDR3 DNA reads TGCGCCAGCAGCTTGGCGAGGGGGATGAGCTACGAGCAGTACTTC. It codes for CASSLARGMSYEQYF.

The rearrangement uses TRBV5-4 and TRBJ2-7; 8 bases match TRBD1. The CDR3 has 14 amino acids. Germline CDR1 and CDR2: SGHNT and YYREEE (reference sequence). Trimming removed 3 bases from V and 1 base from J; junction bases left unmatched: 3. CDR3 sequence reads: CASSSRGPSYEQYF. Written as DNA, the CDR3 is TGTGCCAGCAGCTCCAGGGGGCCATCCTACGAGCAGTACTTC.

The rearrangement joins TRBV6-1 to TRBJ2-3; D is perhaps TRBD2 (5 bases). V gave up 6 bases and J gave up 7 bases, with 11 bases separating them. The CDR3 contains 12 residues. The germline gives CDR1 MNHNS, CDR2 SASEGT. The CDR3 DNA follows: TGTGCCAGCAGCGGGGAGCGACATACGCAGTATTTT. This translates into CASSGERHTQYF.

The V call is TRBV5-1, the J call TRBJ1-4; D is unresolved. V was clipped by 0 bases and J by 3 bases, with 3 bases between them. Germline values: CDR1 SGHRS, CDR2 YFSETQ. CDR3 size: 13 residues. CDR3 sequence reads: CASSLVANEKLFF. The CDR3 region has the DNA TGCGCCAGCAGCTTGGTCGCTAATGAAAAACTGTTTTTT.

The chain joins TRBV12-5 to TRBJ2-7; 8 bases are a match to TRBD1. The CDR3 length is 13 residues. Per the germline V gene, CDR1 is LGHNT and CDR2 is FRNRAP. After removal of 1 base from V and 6 bases from J, the junction contained 2 bases not matched to a gene. CDR3 protein: CASGLAGGGEQYF. CDR3 bases: TGTGCTAGTGGTTTGGCAGGGGGCGGCGAGCAGTACTTC.

CDR3 coding DNA: TGTGCCAGCACCGTCACAGGGGGCGATGGCTACACCTTC. It translates to CASTVTGGDGYTF. J is TRBJ1-2 and V is TRBV28; 9 bases align to TRBD1. The CDR3 runs 13 residues. From germline, CDR1 is MDHEN and CDR2 SYDVKM. Trimming took 7 bases from V and 6 from J; bases not matched to a gene: 6.

A few counts support this clone. This chain joins TRBV2 and TRBJ2-2, with D unresolved. V was shortened by 3 bases and J by 0 bases, with 8 bases between the two germline ends. Germline CDR1 reads SNHLY; CDR2 reads FYNNEI. CDR3 length: 15 amino acids. CDR3 bases: TGTGCCAGCAGTGAGTTCAGTACGAACACCGGGGAGCTGTTTTTT. The encoded protein is CASSEFSTNTGELFF.

V gene TRBV7-9 combines with J gene TRBJ2-2; 7 nucleotides agree with TRBD1. V shed 6 bases and J 5 bases; nucleotides not matched to a gene: 6. CDR3 size: 14 residues. Germline V CDR1 and CDR2: SEHNR, FQNEAQ (reference sequence). The CDR3 spells CASRSRQGTGELFF. DNA of the CDR3: TGTGCCAGCAGATCTAGACAGGGAACCGGGGAGCTGTTTTTT.

This clone showed up just a few times. V and J are TRBV19 and TRBJ2-4; 7 bases agree with TRBD1. CDR1 is LNHDA and CDR2 is SQIVND in the germline V gene (reference sequence). The CDR3 has 14 residues. Unmatched junction bases numbered 4, after V lost 5 bases and J lost 3 bases. CDR3 residues: CASSSDRLKNIQYF. In DNA, the CDR3 is TGTGCCAGTAGTTCGGACAGGCTCAAAAACATTCAGTACTTC.

The V and J genes are TRBV2 and TRBJ1-5; D unclear. CDR3 size: 13 residues. Trimming stripped 4 bases from V and 3 bases from J, with 7 bases between. Per germline, CDR1 SNHLY and CDR2 FYNNEI. The CDR3 is CASSVTVNQPQHF. The CDR3 DNA reads as TGTGCCAGCAGTGTTACAGTCAATCAGCCCCAGCATTTT.

The chain carries TRBV5-1 and TRBJ2-3; D is possibly TRBD2 (7 bases). From germline, CDR1 is SGHRS and CDR2 YFSETQ. The CDR3 has 16 amino acids. The ends were cut back, 3 bases at V and 4 bases at J, with 18 bases in the middle. CDR3 sequence: CASSSGLVGGADTQYF. As DNA, the CDR3 is TGCGCCAGCAGCTCAGGACTAGTCGGGGGCGCAGATACGCAGTATTTT.

This clone was detected only once. The chain joins TRBV28 to TRBJ2-1; 9 bases are a match to TRBD2. Germline V CDR1 and CDR2: MDHEN, SYDVKM. The CDR3 runs to 14 residues. V was pared by 3 bases and J by 12 bases, with 9 bases of the junction left unmatched. CDR3 in DNA: TGTGCCAGCAGTTTTGCGGGGGGGCCGAAGAGGCAGTTCTTC. This sequence encodes CASSFAGGPKRQFF.

This clone was counted a single time. The J gene is TRBJ1-5, the V gene TRBV12-5; no firm D call. Germline values: CDR1 LGHNT, CDR2 FRNRAP. CDR3 size: 11 residues. Trimming shortened V by 4 bases and J by 10 bases, and 8 bases separated the two germline ends. This CDR3 is CASGWEGPQHF. The CDR3 region has the DNA TGTGCTAGTGGTTGGGAGGGACCCCAGCATTTT.

The chain links TRBV11-2 to TRBJ2-3, with D maybe TRBD1 (5 bases). V lost 1 base, J lost 8 bases, and 10 bases lay in between. The CDR3 length is 13 residues. Germline CDR1 is SGHAT and CDR2 is FQNNGV. CDR3: CASSLADRGTQYF. The CDR3 region has the DNA TGTGCCAGCAGCTTAGCCGATAGGGGTACGCAGTATTTT.

The chain uses TRBV30 and TRBJ1-3, with no clear D. The V gene's germline CDR1 is GTSNPN and CDR2 SVGIG (reference sequence). Between the trimmed V and J ends, which lost 0 bases and 4 bases, there was a span of 7 bases. The CDR3 has 13 residues. In DNA form, the CDR3 reads TGTGCCTGGAGTGTTCTACCGGGAAACACCATATATTTT. Protein sequence: CAWSVLPGNTIYF.

The gene calls are TRBV6-6 and TRBJ2-2, with D possibly matching TRBD2 (6 bases). V was cut by 7 bases and J by 4 bases, with 13 bases left in between. There are 14 residues in the CDR3. Germline CDR1 is MNHNY and CDR2 is SVGAGI (reference sequence). DNA for the CDR3: TGTGCCAGCAATCTCATCGGGGGCACCGGGGAGCTGTTTTTT. This codes for CASNLIGGTGELFF.